This T cell receptor (beta chain) was identified in a study of cytomegalovirus exposure and HLA in healthy donors. Study-level points and caveats: In an earlier analysis, productive rearrangement rates for most beta V segments clustered near 87% or 30%. V- and J-gene trimming in TCR beta was tied to a missense DCLRE1C variant by an analysis performed later.

Each donor's status was that of a healthy bone marrow donor. The CDR3 is 15 amino acids. Germline values: CDR1 MNHEY, CDR2 SVGAGI. Between the trimmed V and J ends, which lost 7 bases and 2 bases, there was a span of 14 bases. PCR amplification relied on 60 Vbeta primers (plus 13 Jbeta primers). The protocol was immunoSEQ multiplex PCR, while the TCRdb copy is restricted to in-frame clones and leaves out a portion. The sample lists about 190,000 clones, roughly 77% occurring once. Remarks on this clone: Antigen: not known.

This sequence joins TRBV6-5 and TRBJ2-2; D perhaps matches TRBD1 (6 bases). Sequencing was carried out using PBMCs. This clonotype was obtained from a man aged 25-45 years in good health and CMV-seropositive. CDR3 in DNA: TGTGCCAGCACCTACGGACAGATTAACACCGGGGAGCTGTTTTTT. This codes for CASTYGQINTGELFF.